Listed below are T cell receptor beta chains from one sample, sequenced in a study of cytomegalovirus exposure and HLA in healthy donors. The data were produced by immunoSEQ multiplex PCR, yet TCRdb's version contains in-frame clones alone and is incomplete. The data contain 130,000 or so clones, 80% to 90% of them singletons. Sequencing used PBMCs. Source of these receptors: a woman under 30 in good health and CMV-seronegative. CDR3s include the opening cysteine and the closing phenylalanine or tryptophan. The D gene is left open where the match is weak. Size is stated for part of the rows, as once, few or many counts, or as a class when the clone is expanded.

j_gene: TRBJ2-7
d_gene: .
abundance: .
v_gene: TRBV5-6
CDR3aa: CASSTWVTFGDEQYF
CDR3nt: TGTGCCAGCAGCACCTGGGTAACCTTTGGAGACGAGCAGTACTTC

j_gene: TRBJ2-5
d_gene: .
abundance: .
v_gene: TRBV25-1
CDR3aa: CASSELGQTKETQYF
CDR3nt: TGTGCCAGCAGTGAACTCGGACAGACTAAAGAGACCCAGTACTTC

j_gene: TRBJ2-7
d_gene: TRBD2
abundance: .
v_gene: TRBV7-9
CDR3aa: CAGGAAGGDEQYF
CDR3nt: TGTGCCGGGGGGGCGGCGGGAGGAGACGAGCAGTACTTC

j_gene: TRBJ2-1
d_gene: .
abundance: .
v_gene: TRBV4-1
CDR3aa: CASSQVLYNEQFF
CDR3nt: TGCGCCAGCAGCCAAGTCCTTTACAATGAGCAGTTCTTC

j_gene: TRBJ2-1
d_gene: TRBD2
abundance: .
v_gene: TRBV9
CDR3aa: CASSTNLYGTSGYNEQFF
CDR3nt: TGTGCCAGCAGTACAAACCTATATGGGACTAGCGGGTACAATGAGCAGTTCTTC

j_gene: TRBJ1-5
d_gene: .
abundance: .
v_gene: TRBV5-1
CDR3aa: CASSLGSGDSNQPQHF
CDR3nt: TGCGCCAGCAGCTTGGGAAGCGGAGATAGCAATCAGCCCCAGCATTTT

j_gene: TRBJ1-4
d_gene: .
abundance: .
v_gene: TRBV10-2
CDR3aa: CASRGGGGHEKLFF
CDR3nt: TGCGCCAGCAGGGGAGGCGGGGGGCATGAAAAACTGTTTTTT

j_gene: TRBJ1-6
d_gene: .
abundance: few
v_gene: TRBV6-1
CDR3aa: CASSKQWGGSPLHF
CDR3nt: TGTGCCAGCAGTAAGCAATGGGGGGGTTCACCCCTCCACTTT

j_gene: TRBJ2-7
d_gene: TRBD1
abundance: .
v_gene: TRBV15
CDR3aa: CATSSSDREYEQYF
CDR3nt: TGTGCCACCAGCAGCAGTGACAGGGAATACGAGCAGTACTTC

j_gene: TRBJ2-3
d_gene: TRBD2
abundance: .
v_gene: TRBV10-2
CDR3aa: CASRETSGGITDTQYF
CDR3nt: TGCGCCAGCAGGGAGACTAGCGGGGGTATCACAGATACGCAGTATTTT

j_gene: TRBJ1-1
d_gene: TRBD1
abundance: .
v_gene: TRBV10-3
CDR3aa: CASRTGMNTEAFF
CDR3nt: TGTGCCTCTCGGACAGGAATGAACACTGAAGCTTTCTTT

j_gene: TRBJ2-7
d_gene: .
abundance: .
v_gene: TRBV27
CDR3aa: CASSSVGHPLGYEQYF
CDR3nt: TGTGCCAGCAGTTCGGTTGGGCACCCCTTAGGATACGAGCAGTACTTC

j_gene: TRBJ2-1
d_gene: TRBD2
abundance: .
v_gene: TRBV28
CDR3aa: CASSLHVWRLAGWIYNEQFF
CDR3nt: TGTGCCAGCAGTTTACATGTATGGAGACTAGCGGGCTGGATATACAATGAGCAGTTCTTC

j_gene: TRBJ2-1
d_gene: .
abundance: once
v_gene: TRBV10-3
CDR3aa: CAISGAAVNEQFF
CDR3nt: TGTGCCATCAGTGGAGCAGCGGTGAATGAGCAGTTCTTC

j_gene: TRBJ2-2
d_gene: TRBD1
abundance: .
v_gene: TRBV6-6
CDR3aa: CASSQGVGELFF
CDR3nt: TGTGCCAGCAGTCAGGGGGTCGGGGAGCTGTTTTTT

j_gene: TRBJ2-1
d_gene: TRBD1
abundance: .
v_gene: TRBV6-6
CDR3aa: CASSYYGTGGWEQFF
CDR3nt: TGTGCCAGCAGTTACTATGGGACAGGGGGCTGGGAGCAGTTCTTC

j_gene: TRBJ2-7
d_gene: TRBD1
abundance: .
v_gene: TRBV19
CDR3aa: CASRGQGSSYEQYF
CDR3nt: TGTGCCAGTAGGGGACAGGGGAGCTCCTACGAGCAGTACTTC

j_gene: TRBJ2-2
d_gene: TRBD2
abundance: .
v_gene: TRBV6-5
CDR3aa: CASSYSTSGSTGELFF
CDR3nt: TGTGCCAGCAGTTACTCGACTAGCGGGAGCACCGGGGAGCTGTTTTTT

j_gene: TRBJ2-5
d_gene: TRBD1
abundance: .
v_gene: TRBV19
CDR3aa: CASSRTGGGRAGETQYF
CDR3nt: TGTGCCAGTAGTCGGACAGGGGGCGGGAGGGCCGGAGAGACCCAGTACTTC

j_gene: TRBJ2-1
d_gene: .
abundance: .
v_gene: TRBV29-1
CDR3aa: CSATAGVDEQFF
CDR3nt: TGCAGCGCCACGGCAGGGGTCGATGAGCAGTTCTTC

j_gene: TRBJ1-2
d_gene: TRBD1
abundance: .
v_gene: TRBV5-1
CDR3aa: CASSETGGLVHTF
CDR3nt: TGCGCCAGCAGCGAAACAGGGGGCCTAGTCCACACCTTC

j_gene: TRBJ2-6
d_gene: TRBD1
abundance: .
v_gene: TRBV5-1
CDR3aa: CASSSAGGYSGANVLTF
CDR3nt: TGCGCCAGCAGCAGCGCAGGGGGATACTCTGGGGCCAACGTCCTGACTTTC

j_gene: TRBJ1-2
d_gene: TRBD1
abundance: .
v_gene: TRBV19
CDR3aa: CASSRQGAASGYTF
CDR3nt: TGTGCCAGTAGTAGACAGGGGGCTGCTAGTGGCTACACCTTC

j_gene: TRBJ2-1
d_gene: TRBD2
abundance: .
v_gene: TRBV2
CDR3aa: CATTLRGGRADNEQFF
CDR3nt: TGTGCCACCACCCTGAGGGGCGGGAGGGCCGACAATGAGCAGTTCTTC

j_gene: TRBJ2-1
d_gene: .
abundance: .
v_gene: TRBV9
CDR3aa: CASSVRTSGVDEQFF
CDR3nt: TGTGCCAGCAGCGTAAGGACGTCGGGGGTTGATGAGCAGTTCTTC

j_gene: TRBJ2-1
d_gene: TRBD1
abundance: once
v_gene: TRBV4-1
CDR3aa: CASSPAGQGEFF
CDR3nt: TGCGCCAGCAGCCCAGCCGGACAGGGGGAGTTCTTC

j_gene: TRBJ2-4
d_gene: TRBD2
abundance: .
v_gene: TRBV9
CDR3aa: CASSVSGGNGNIQYF
CDR3nt: TGTGCCAGCAGCGTAAGCGGGGGAAATGGAAACATTCAGTACTTC

j_gene: TRBJ1-1
d_gene: .
abundance: .
v_gene: TRBV30
CDR3aa: CAWRVTNMNTEAFF
CDR3nt: TGTGCCTGGAGAGTCACCAACATGAACACTGAAGCTTTCTTT

j_gene: TRBJ2-7
d_gene: TRBD1
abundance: once
v_gene: TRBV6-5
CDR3aa: CASSSGTGSTYEQYF
CDR3nt: TGTGCCAGCAGTTCCGGGACAGGGAGTACCTACGAGCAGTACTTC

j_gene: TRBJ1-1
d_gene: .
abundance: once
v_gene: TRBV25-1
CDR3aa: CASSTVNTEAFF
CDR3nt: TGTGCCAGCAGTACGGTGAACACTGAAGCTTTCTTT

j_gene: TRBJ2-1
d_gene: .
abundance: .
v_gene: TRBV20-1
CDR3aa: CSARQEKQFF
CDR3nt: TGCAGTGCTAGACAGGAAAAGCAGTTCTTC

j_gene: TRBJ2-3
d_gene: TRBD1
abundance: .
v_gene: TRBV5-4
CDR3aa: CASSLAGQGGTDTQYF
CDR3nt: TGTGCCAGCAGCTTGGCTGGACAGGGCGGCACAGATACGCAGTATTTT

j_gene: TRBJ1-5
d_gene: .
abundance: .
v_gene: TRBV2
CDR3aa: CASSRTSSNQPQHF
CDR3nt: TGTGCCAGCAGCCGGACATCTAGCAATCAGCCCCAGCATTTT

j_gene: TRBJ1-1
d_gene: TRBD1
abundance: .
v_gene: TRBV19
CDR3aa: CASSIDLIGTGRGAFF
CDR3nt: TGTGCCAGTAGTATAGATCTAATAGGGACAGGGCGTGGAGCTTTCTTT

j_gene: TRBJ2-7
d_gene: TRBD2
abundance: .
v_gene: TRBV28
CDR3aa: CASSSGTSGGVSYEQYF
CDR3nt: TGTGCCAGCAGTTCCGGGACTAGCGGGGGGGTTTCCTACGAGCAGTACTTC

j_gene: TRBJ1-4
d_gene: .
abundance: once
v_gene: TRBV7-9
CDR3aa: CASSLGSGNEKLFF
CDR3nt: TGTGCCAGCAGCTTAGGTAGCGGGAATGAAAAACTGTTTTTT

j_gene: TRBJ2-5
d_gene: TRBD2
abundance: .
v_gene: TRBV7-9
CDR3aa: CASSLWPAGVPQETQYF
CDR3nt: TGTGCCAGCAGCTTATGGCCAGCGGGAGTACCCCAAGAGACCCAGTACTTC

j_gene: TRBJ1-1
d_gene: .
abundance: .
v_gene: TRBV27
CDR3aa: CASIVNTEAFF
CDR3nt: TGTGCCAGCATCGTGAACACTGAAGCTTTCTTT

j_gene: TRBJ2-6
d_gene: TRBD1
abundance: .
v_gene: TRBV5-1
CDR3aa: CASSLWGTGGSGANVLTF
CDR3nt: TGCGCCAGCAGTCTATGGGGGACAGGGGGCTCTGGGGCCAACGTCCTGACTTTC

j_gene: TRBJ2-3
d_gene: TRBD1
abundance: .
v_gene: TRBV7-9
CDR3aa: CATTQGASTDTQYF
CDR3nt: TGTGCCACCACACAGGGGGCTAGCACAGATACGCAGTATTTT

j_gene: TRBJ2-2
d_gene: TRBD2
abundance: .
v_gene: TRBV5-1
CDR3aa: CASSLAFSGRAGELFF
CDR3nt: TGCGCCAGCAGCTTGGCGTTTAGCGGGAGGGCCGGGGAGCTGTTTTTT

j_gene: TRBJ1-1
d_gene: TRBD1
abundance: .
v_gene: TRBV27
CDR3aa: CASSLSTRTGTKNTEAFF
CDR3nt: TGTGCCAGCAGTTTATCCACCCGGACAGGGACGAAGAACACTGAAGCTTTCTTT

j_gene: TRBJ2-3
d_gene: TRBD2
abundance: .
v_gene: TRBV6-5
CDR3aa: CASSYTSGSTDTQYF
CDR3nt: TGTGCCAGCAGTTACACTAGCGGGAGCACAGATACGCAGTATTTT

j_gene: TRBJ2-7
d_gene: .
abundance: .
v_gene: TRBV6-1
CDR3aa: CASKVRGDLYEQYF
CDR3nt: TGTGCCAGCAAAGTCAGGGGAGACCTCTACGAGCAGTACTTC

j_gene: TRBJ2-3
d_gene: TRBD2
abundance: .
v_gene: TRBV5-1
CDR3aa: CASSRLSSGGPTDTQYF
CDR3nt: TGCGCCAGCAGCCGGCTTTCTAGCGGGGGCCCCACAGATACGCAGTATTTT

j_gene: TRBJ2-6
d_gene: .
abundance: .
v_gene: TRBV27
CDR3aa: CASSFGGGANVLTF
CDR3nt: TGTGCCAGCAGTTTTGGAGGTGGGGCCAACGTCCTGACTTTC

j_gene: TRBJ2-5
d_gene: .
abundance: .
v_gene: TRBV19
CDR3aa: CASSIQINSPAGPAQETQYF
CDR3nt: TGTGCCAGTAGCATCCAAATCAACTCCCCCGCGGGGCCAGCCCAAGAGACCCAGTACTTC

j_gene: TRBJ2-3
d_gene: TRBD2
abundance: many
v_gene: TRBV5-1
CDR3aa: CASSLTSGRVGSPGTQYF
CDR3nt: TGCGCCAGCAGCTTGACTAGCGGGAGGGTCGGTTCGCCTGGTACGCAGTATTTT

j_gene: TRBJ2-2
d_gene: TRBD2
abundance: .
v_gene: TRBV4-2
CDR3aa: CASSQEQGGRGPTGELFF
CDR3nt: TGTGCCAGCAGCCAAGAACAGGGCGGGAGGGGCCCCACCGGGGAGCTGTTTTTT

j_gene: TRBJ2-7
d_gene: TRBD2
abundance: .
v_gene: TRBV27
CDR3aa: CASSVTSGSSYEQYF
CDR3nt: TGTGCCAGCAGTGTCACTAGCGGGAGCTCCTACGAGCAGTACTTC

j_gene: TRBJ2-7
d_gene: TRBD2
abundance: once
v_gene: TRBV28
CDR3aa: CASIPVRGSWNEQYF
CDR3nt: TGTGCCAGCATCCCGGTACGCGGGAGCTGGAACGAGCAGTACTTC